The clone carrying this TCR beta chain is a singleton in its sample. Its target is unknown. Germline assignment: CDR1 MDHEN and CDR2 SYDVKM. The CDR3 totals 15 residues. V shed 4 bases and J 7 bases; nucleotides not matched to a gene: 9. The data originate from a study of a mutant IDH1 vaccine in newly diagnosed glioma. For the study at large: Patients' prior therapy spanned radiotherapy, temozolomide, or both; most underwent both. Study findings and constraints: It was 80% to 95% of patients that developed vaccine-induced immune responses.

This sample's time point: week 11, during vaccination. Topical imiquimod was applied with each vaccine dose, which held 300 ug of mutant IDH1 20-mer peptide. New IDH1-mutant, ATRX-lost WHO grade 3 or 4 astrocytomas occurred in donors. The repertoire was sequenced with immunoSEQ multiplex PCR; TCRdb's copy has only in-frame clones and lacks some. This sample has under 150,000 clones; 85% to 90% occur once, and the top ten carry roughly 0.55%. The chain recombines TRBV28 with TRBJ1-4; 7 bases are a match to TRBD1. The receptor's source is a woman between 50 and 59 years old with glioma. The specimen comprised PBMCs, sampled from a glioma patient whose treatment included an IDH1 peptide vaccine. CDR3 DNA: TGTGCCAGCAGTTCAAAGGGGGCCGGGGTTGAAAAACTGTTTTTT. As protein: CASSSKGAGVEKLFF.